These 10 T cell receptor beta chains were sequenced from one sample in a study of CD8+ T cells in alopecia areata listed by TCRdb under 2018. Library method: the immunoSEQ multiplex PCR assay. RNA was extracted from all samples and reverse transcribed into cDNA, which served as template for TCR sequencing. Drawn from immuneACCESS, this table holds only the in-frame rearrangements with V and J called that TCRdb kept. Clones are partly lost; checked studies trace under half to an unresolved V gene and leave the rest unexplained. The sample records about 97,000 clones, approximately 63% of which are singletons. Together, the top ten hold 16% of the sample. Sample treatment or condition, as interpreted from the label and publication: oral pan-JAK inhibitor, 5-10 mg twice daily. The sequencing used CD8+ T cells sorted from blood, collected between weeks 55 and 65, from a patient treated with tofacitinib. The source of these receptors is a human donor with alopecia areata.

The rearrangement links TRBV5-1 to TRBJ2-3; the D is unclear. This CDR3 contains 17 residues. Germline loops: CDR1 SGHRS, CDR2 YFSETQ. The V and J ends lost 4 bases and 4 bases respectively, with 22 bases between them. The CDR3 DNA follows: TGCGCCAGCAGCCTCGATACGGTGGCGGCCCGCCCAGATACGCAGTATTTT. It yields the protein CASSLDTVAARPDTQYF.

This sequence joins TRBV6-5 and TRBJ1-1, with D tentatively TRBD1 (5 bases). Trimming cost V 2 bases and J 1 base, with 8 bases left between them. This CDR3 spans 14 amino acids. The germline gives CDR1 MNHEY, CDR2 SVGAGI. The CDR3 sequence: CASSYTTGNTEAFF. Here the CDR3 DNA reads TGTGCCAGCAGTTACACCACAGGGAACACTGAAGCTTTCTTT.

The genes are TRBV13 and TRBJ1-1; D may be TRBD1 (5 bases). The CDR3 runs to 11 residues. Germline values: CDR1 PRHDT, CDR2 FYEKMQ (reference sequence). The V and J ends lost 4 bases and 8 bases respectively, with 8 bases between them. In DNA, the CDR3 is TGTGCCAGCAGCTCCCGACAGGAAGCTTTCTTT. Translation: CASSSRQEAFF.

The chain employs TRBV29-1 and TRBJ1-2, with 7 bases fitting TRBD1. Germline V gives CDR1 SQVTM, CDR2 ANQGSEA. This CDR3 has 15 amino acids. Trimming removed 6 bases from V and 1 base from J; junction bases left unmatched: 11. The CDR3 here is CSVVATGPLNYGYTF. The DNA for the CDR3 is TGCAGCGTCGTCGCGACAGGGCCGCTTAACTATGGCTACACCTTC.

The rearrangement links TRBV4-1 to TRBJ2-5, with a possible D match to TRBD2 (7 bases). This CDR3 has 18 amino acids. The germline gives CDR1 MGHRA, CDR2 YSYEKL. The ends were cut back, 0 bases at V and 0 bases at J, with 17 bases in the middle. CDR3: CASSQEGARGGHQETQYF. The CDR3 nucleotides read TGCGCCAGCAGCCAAGAGGGTGCCCGCGGGGGCCACCAAGAGACCCAGTACTTC.

This chain connects TRBV7-8 to TRBJ2-7; D gene uncertain. V was trimmed by 1 base and J by 4 bases, leaving 5 bases between them. There are 12 residues in the CDR3. The V gene's germline CDR1 is SGHVS and CDR2 FQNEAQ. DNA of the CDR3: TGTGCCAGCAGCTTAGTTCGGTACGAGCAGTACTTC. Translated, it gives CASSLVRYEQYF.

The chain employs TRBV5-6 and TRBJ2-2, with D uncertain. The germline V gene encodes CDR1 SGHDT and CDR2 YYEEEE. V lost 2 bases and J 7 bases, leaving 3 bases between the germline ends. The CDR3 spans 11 residues. The CDR3 bases are TGTGCCAGCAGCTTAATCGGGGAGCTGTTTTTT. Translated, it gives CASSLIGELFF. The variable domain in full, with the rest retrieved from reference TRBV5-6 and TRBJ2-2, is DAGVTQSPTHLIKTRGQQVTLRCSPKSGHDTVSWYQQALGQGPQFIFQYYEEEERQRGNFPDRFSGHQFPNYSSELNVNALLLGDSALYLCASSLIGELFFGEGSRLTVL.

The chain has TRBV29-1 and TRBJ2-2; D gene ambiguous. The CDR3 is 12 amino acids. Germline V gene sequence: CDR1 SQVTM, CDR2 ANQGSEA. Trimming removed 3 bases at V and 6 bases at J, with 8 bases between. CDR3 DNA: TGCAGCGTTGATATAGGGTCCGGGGAGCTGTTTTTT. Translated: CSVDIGSGELFF.

The V call is TRBV20-1, the J call TRBJ1-1, with a tentative D call TRBD1 (5 bases). Per germline, CDR1 DFQATT and CDR2 SNEGSKA (reference sequence). The CDR3 totals 11 residues. V was pared by 6 bases and J by 4 bases, with 9 bases between. The DNA for the CDR3 is TGCAGTGCACCCAGGGCCACTGAAGCTTTCTTT. Translated, it gives CSAPRATEAFF.

The rearrangement uses TRBV7-8 and TRBJ1-5; no firm D call. CDR1 SGHVS and CDR2 FQNEAQ come from the germline V gene. The germline V and J ends were trimmed by 5 bases and 11 bases, with 13 bases remaining between them. The CDR3 has 12 residues. CDR3 in amino acids: CASSDIDGSQHF. The CDR3 nucleotides are TGTGCCAGCAGCGATATCGATGGGTCCCAGCATTTT.